This T cell receptor (beta chain) was identified during a study of identifying expanded T cells in peripheral blood. TCRdb's table, derived via immunoSEQ multiplex PCR, lists solely in-frame clones and lacks some. The top ten hold 7.5% to 9% of the sample, which has some 130,000 clones, 70% to 90% seen once. Trimming stripped 4 bases from V and 10 bases from J, with 14 bases between. The length of the CDR3 is 13 residues. Germline V gene lookup returns CDR1 SNHLY and CDR2 FYNNEI. This sequence originates from a person aged 18-70 years in good health. This chain connects TRBV2 to TRBJ2-1; either TRBD1 or TRBD2 may fit D (5 bases each). Source material: blood. The CDR3 region is CASSGAGWDEQFF. Written as DNA, the CDR3 is TGTGCCAGCAGTGGGGCAGGGTGGGACGAGCAGTTCTTC.